The 3 T cell receptor beta chains in this list originate from one sample, sequenced in a study of blood T cell repertoires in COVID-19 (dated by TCRdb to the early 2020s). Preparation of the library involved the immunoSEQ multiplex PCR assay. As stored in TCRdb, this immuneACCESS dataset retains in-frame rearrangements with V and J assigned. A fraction of the clones does not appear; measured against another copy, unresolved V genes explain less than half of the discrepancy, and the remainder lacks a known reason. For this sample the table gives around 300,000 clones, of which 89% were detected only once. The leading ten clones occupy around 1.9% of the sample. The sample comprised PBMCs or T cells enriched from blood (not recorded which). The receptor source for this set is a woman aged 55-75 years who had recovered from COVID-19.

The chain has TRBV6-5 and TRBJ2-7; the D gene is possibly TRBD2 (6 bases). The CDR3 contains 16 residues. Germline loops: CDR1 MNHEY, CDR2 SVGAGI. Deletions cut 0 bases from V and 0 bases from J, with 12 bases between. CDR3: CASSYSGGVNSYEQYF. CDR3 in DNA: TGTGCCAGCAGTTACTCCGGCGGGGTCAACTCCTACGAGCAGTACTTC.

Here the CDR3 DNA reads TGTGCCAGCAGTTTCCGCTACGAGCAGTACTTC. Its translation: CASSFRYEQYF. The V and J genes are TRBV6-5 and TRBJ2-7, with no clear D. V dropped 4 bases and J dropped 3 bases, with 4 bases sitting between them. CDR3 length: 11 amino acids. CDR1 and CDR2 (germline): MNHEY, SVGAGI.

This rearrangement joins TRBV10-3 to TRBJ1-2, with D possibly matching TRBD1 (6 bases). The CDR3 runs to 12 residues. V was trimmed by 10 bases and J by 5 bases, leaving 14 bases between them. Germline V gene sequence: CDR1 ENHRY, CDR2 SYGVKD. The CDR3: CATTDQGYGYTF. The CDR3 DNA reads TGTGCCACGACAGACCAGGGGTATGGCTACACCTTC.